Described below is a single T cell receptor beta chain sequence and its context. Its antigen is currently unknown. The authors ran a second PCR of about 6 to 11 cycles using a sample-barcoded 5' primer and a J-beta primer mix. TCRdb fed the 5' RACE reads into MiXCR, producing one record per CDR3 protein. This sample carries 750,000 to 950,000 distinct CDR3 sequences, approximately 55% of them seen once, and the ten largest clones take about 42%. The sample belongs to a study of blood T cells in healthy people across ages. The individuals who served as donors were healthy Caucasians living in Russia, aged roughly 6 to 95. Whole-study findings and limits: The authors considered diversity estimates from one million T cells to be underestimates.

The CDR3 length is 13 residues. The ends were cut back, 5 bases at V and 5 bases at J, with 15 bases in the middle. Germline lookup yields CDR1 SQVTM and CDR2 ANQGSEA. The material sequenced was blood. The sequence was obtained from a man older than 75 in good health. The chain recombines TRBV29-1 with TRBJ1-1, with no clear D. Written as DNA, the CDR3 is TGCAGCGTTCCCCCCAGGACGGGGACTGAAGCTTTCTTT. Its translation is CSVPPRTGTEAFF.